The 31 T cell receptor beta chains in this list originate from one sample, sequenced in a study of CD8+CD57+ T cells in acquired aplastic anemia. For sequencing, patients were chosen who had shown expansion of CD8+CD57+ cells by flow cytometry. Genomic DNA, the template, was used for profiling of the TCR beta VDJ and CDR3. Each CDR3 protein is one row after TCRdb ran MiXCR on the reads. The sample has roughly 170,000 distinct CDR3 sequences; about 50% are singletons. The specimen was sorted CD4+, CD8+, or CD8+CD57+ T cells (not recorded which) from PBMCs. These receptor sequences come from a human donor with aplastic anemia.

This clonotype was found a few times. The junction departs from germline at one end; a sequencing error may be responsible. CDR3 sequence reads: CASSARDRGPTDTQYF. The DNA for the CDR3 is TGTGCCAGCAGTGCACGGGACAGGGGGCCTACAGATACGCAGTATTTT. The gene calls are TRBV10-3 and TRBJ2-3, with 12 nucleotides matching TRBD1. Germline CDR1 reads ENHRY; CDR2 reads SYGVKD. The CDR3 spans 16 residues.

Regarding this clonotype: This may be a read error: a much more frequent sequence differs by one nucleotide. V usage is TRBV5-1 and J usage is TRBJ1-3, with D unresolved. From germline, CDR1 is SGHRS and CDR2 YFSETQ. This CDR3 has 14 amino acids. V shed 3 bases and J shed 0 bases, with 7 bases lying between them. This CDR3 is CASSSASSGNTIYF. DNA of the CDR3: TGCGCCAGCAGCTCGGCCAGCTCTGGAAACACCATATATTTT.

The rearrangement links TRBV2 to TRBJ1-4; D is perhaps TRBD1 (5 bases). CDR1 is SNHLY and CDR2 is FYNNEI in the germline V gene. Trimming shortened V by 4 bases and J by 8 bases, and 11 bases separated the two germline ends. The CDR3 totals 13 residues. The CDR3 nucleotides are TGTGCCAGCAGTGCTGGGACGGCGGAAAAACTGTTTTTT. The encoded protein is CASSAGTAEKLFF.

This clonotype occurred many times. The chain has TRBV2 and TRBJ2-1; 7 bases are a match to TRBD1. Germline CDR1 SNHLY, CDR2 FYNNEI. V lost 7 bases and J lost 5; bases outside the gene matches: 5. CDR3 length: 13 amino acids. The CDR3 sequence is CASNLDRNNEQFF. DNA for the CDR3: TGTGCCAGCAACCTGGACAGGAACAATGAGCAGTTCTTC.

This clonotype was observed many times. This sequence joins TRBV10-3 and TRBJ1-2; 9 positions match TRBD1. CDR1 is ENHRY and CDR2 is SYGVKD in the germline V gene. V lost 3 bases and J lost 8; bases outside the gene matches: 7. This CDR3 has 14 residues. The chain's CDR3 is CAISETGTGSGYTF. As DNA, the CDR3 is TGTGCCATCAGTGAAACCGGGACAGGGTCCGGCTACACCTTC.

The CDR3 here is CASSYIIFRATGELFF. The CDR3 region has the DNA TGTGCCAGCAGTTACATCATTTTCCGGGCCACCGGGGAGCTGTTTTTT. V is TRBV6-2 or TRBV6-3 and J is TRBJ2-2; the D is unclear. This CDR3 is 16 amino acids long. V was trimmed by 2 bases and J by 4 bases, leaving 14 bases between them. Germline CDR1 MNHEY, CDR2 SVGEGT.

The chain joins TRBV11-2 to TRBJ1-2, with unresolved D. Trimming took off 5 bases at V and 4 bases at J, with 29 bases between the two ends. This CDR3 is 19 amino acids long. Germline V lookup: CDR1 SGHAT, CDR2 FQNNGV. The CDR3 region is CASSGEGAGRSGPLYGYTF. Here the CDR3 DNA reads TGTGCCAGCAGCGGAGAGGGTGCTGGCCGTTCCGGTCCCCTCTATGGCTACACCTTC.

The DNA for the CDR3 is TGTGCCAGCAGAATGGGCAGGGGAACAGATACGCAGTATTTT. As protein: CASRMGRGTDTQYF. The chain is built from TRBV2 and TRBJ2-3; D may be TRBD1 (6 bases). Germline V gives CDR1 SNHLY, CDR2 FYNNEI. The CDR3 is 14 residues long. Between the trimmed V and J ends, which lost 6 bases and 3 bases, there was a span of 13 bases.

With respect to this clonotype: A much larger clonotype is one base distant, so this may be a read error. The J gene is TRBJ2-1, the V gene TRBV7-9, with D unclear. The CDR3 has 13 residues. V lost 6 bases to trimming and J lost 11 bases, with 17 bases between them. The germline V gene has CDR1 SEHNR and CDR2 FQNEAQ (reference sequence). The CDR3 sequence: CASSYESYRQQFF. As DNA, the CDR3 is TGTGCCAGCAGTTACGAGAGTTACCGGCAGCAGTTCTTC.

The V gene is TRBV2, the J gene TRBJ2-1; 9 bases map to TRBD2. The junction had 16 bases not matched to a gene; V was cut back by 6 bases and J by 10 bases. CDR1 and CDR2 from the germline V gene are SNHLY and FYNNEI. The CDR3 spans 16 residues. DNA of the CDR3: TGTGCCAGCAGAACCTGGGGGCGGGGGGGCCGCGAGGAGCAGTTCTTC. Residues: CASRTWGRGGREEQFF.

Comment on this clonotype: An end of the junction differs from the germline gene, which may be a read error. This chain connects TRBV5-1 to TRBJ2-3; 7 bases line up with TRBD1. Germline-derived CDR1 and CDR2 are SGHRS and YFSETQ. The CDR3 sequence is 12 residues long. The CDR3 spells CAGSSGGDTQYF. CDR3 DNA: TGCGCCGGCAGCTCAGGGGGAGATACGCAGTATTTT. Full variable domain (outside the CDR3, taken from reference TRBV5-1 and TRBJ2-3): KAGVTQTPRYLIKTRGQQVTLSCSPISGHRSVSWYQQTPGQGLQFLFEYFSETQRNKGNFPGRFSGRQFSNSRSEMNVSTLELGDSALYLCAGSSGGDTQYFGPGTRLTVL.

This chain connects TRBV4-1 to TRBJ1-2; TRBD1 aligns across 8 bases. This CDR3 is built from 19 residues. The germline CDR1 and CDR2 sequences are MGHRA and YSYEKL. Germline trimming cut 1 base from V and 5 bases from J; bases unmatched to any gene: 18. The CDR3 DNA follows: TGCGCCAGCAGCCAAGTAAGTCCTACTCAAGGACAGGGTGCTTATGGCTACACCTTC. This sequence encodes CASSQVSPTQGQGAYGYTF.

In this sample, this clonotype turned up a few times. The chain links TRBV10-3 to TRBJ2-1, with D possibly matching TRBD2 (5 bases). This CDR3 comprises 13 residues. V was shortened by 4 bases and J by 9 bases, with 13 bases between the two germline ends. Germline V CDR1 and CDR2: ENHRY, SYGVKD. CDR3 sequence: CAISGGLEGEQFF. DNA of the CDR3: TGTGCCATCAGTGGAGGTCTAGAGGGTGAGCAGTTCTTC.

CDR3 region: CASSLVAMTDTQYF. For the CDR3, the DNA is TGTGCCAGCAGCTTAGTGGCAATGACAGATACGCAGTATTTT. The chain has TRBV7-2 and TRBJ2-3, with D uncertain. V lost 1 base, J lost 3 bases, and 8 bases lay in between. The CDR3 is 14 residues long. CDR1 and CDR2 (germline): SGHTA, FQGNSA. The full variable domain, completed using reference TRBV7-2 and TRBJ2-3, is GAGVSQSPSNKVTEKGKDVELRCDPISGHTALYWYRQSLGQGLEFLIYFQGNSAPDKSGLPSDRFSAERTGGSVSTLTIQRTQQEDSAVYLCASSLVAMTDTQYFGPGTRLTVL.

The rearrangement uses TRBV7-9 and TRBJ2-1, with 11 bases aligning to TRBD2. Trimming cost V 8 bases and J 9 bases; bases outside gene matches: 0. Germline V CDR1 and CDR2: SEHNR, FQNEAQ (reference sequence). The CDR3 runs to 11 residues. CDR3 DNA: TGTGCCAGCGGACTAGCGGGTGAGCAGTTCTTC. Its protein is CASGLAGEQFF.

Comments on this clonotype: At one boundary the junction diverges from the germline segment, which might be a read error. The chain joins TRBV7-7 to TRBJ2-7; D tentatively reads TRBD1 or TRBD2 (5 bases each). Germline V gene lookup returns CDR1 SSHAT and CDR2 FNYEAQ (reference sequence). The CDR3 runs to 14 residues. The CDR3 nucleotides read TGTGCTAGCAGCCCGGGGCGGGTGGATTACGAGCAGTACTTC. Protein product: CASSPGRVDYEQYF.

This clonotype was counted a few times. This CDR3 reads CASSRGGRSADTQYF. CDR3 nucleotide sequence: TGTGCCAGCAGTCGGGGGGGCCGATCTGCAGATACGCAGTATTTT. The rearrangement joins TRBV6-1 to TRBJ2-3; 8 bases match TRBD2. The CDR3 has 15 amino acids. CDR1 is MNHNS and CDR2 is SASEGT in the germline V gene. The trim removed 5 bases at V and 4 bases at J, leaving 8 bases unmatched.

This chain joins TRBV15 and TRBJ2-1; no definite D call. The V end lost 0 bases, the J end lost 2 bases, and 8 bases lay between the germline ends. CDR3 length equals 15 residues. The germline V gene encodes CDR1 LNHNV and CDR2 YYDKDF (reference sequence). The CDR3: CATSRDLGTYNEQFF. The CDR3 DNA reads as TGTGCCACCAGCAGAGACCTAGGGACCTACAATGAGCAGTTCTTC.

The sample holds many counts of this clonotype. The chain couples TRBV25-1 to TRBJ2-3; D uncertain. V was shortened by 1 base and J by 4 bases, with 6 bases between the two germline ends. The CDR3 has 13 residues. Looked up from germline, CDR1 is MGHDK and CDR2 is SYGVNS. CDR3 protein: CASSEFLADTQYF. The CDR3 nucleotides are TGTGCCAGCAGTGAATTTTTAGCAGATACGCAGTATTTT.

This clonotype occurred once. The chain couples TRBV12-5 to TRBJ1-5; D unresolved. Germline lookup yields CDR1 LGHNT and CDR2 FRNRAP. The CDR3 is made up of 13 amino acids. The V gene lost 3 bases and the J gene lost 1 base, with 4 bases spanning the gap. The CDR3 coding sequence is TGTGCTAGTGGTTTAATAAGCAATCAGCCCCAGCATTTT. It specifies CASGLISNQPQHF.

This clonotype has a count of ten or more. The chain joins TRBV20-1 to TRBJ2-5; D remains ambiguous. Germline V CDR1 and CDR2: DFQATT, SNEGSKA (reference sequence). This CDR3 region has 16 residues. V was shortened by 0 bases and J by 5 bases, with 19 bases between the two germline ends. CDR3 in amino acids: CSARDQHQAAPETQYF. CDR3 bases: TGCAGTGCTAGAGATCAACATCAGGCCGCTCCGGAGACCCAGTACTTC.

This chain connects TRBV9 to TRBJ1-6; D is unresolved. Trimming took off 3 bases at V and 9 bases at J, with 13 bases between the two ends. CDR1 and CDR2 from the germline V gene are SGDLS and YYNGEE. This CDR3 spans 14 amino acids. The CDR3 bases are TGTGCCAGCAGCGCCAGTGACATAGGTTCACCCCTCCACTTT. Encoded protein: CASSASDIGSPLHF.

In this sample, this clonotype turned up a few times. The chain uses TRBV2 and TRBJ2-1, with D possibly matching TRBD1 (6 bases). The V end was cut by 4 bases, the J end by 5 bases, with 12 bases between. The CDR3 totals 14 residues. The germline CDR1 and CDR2 sequences are SNHLY and FYNNEI. The CDR3 protein is CASSAPNRDNEQFF. The CDR3 DNA sequence: TGTGCCAGCAGTGCCCCTAACAGGGACAATGAGCAGTTCTTC.

This chain uses TRBV20-1 with TRBJ2-7, with a weak D call TRBD1 (6 bases). Germline V gives CDR1 DFQATT, CDR2 SNEGSKA (reference sequence). CDR3 size: 14 residues. V shed 6 bases and J shed 3 bases, with 18 bases lying between them. CDR3 protein: CSAAGQIVSYEQYF. CDR3 sequence (DNA): TGCAGTGCCGCAGGACAGATCGTAAGCTACGAGCAGTACTTC.

Notes on this clonotype: The junction departs from the called germline gene at one end, perhaps through a read error. The chain employs TRBV25-1 and TRBJ2-6, with D tentatively TRBD1 (5 bases). Germline lookup yields CDR1 MGHDK and CDR2 SYGVNS. This CDR3 region has 13 residues. The CDR3 bases are TGTGCCAGCAGTGTATCTGGGGCCAACGCCCTGACTTTC. Protein sequence: CASSVSGANALTF.

This clonotype has more than one count but fewer than ten. The chain carries TRBV11-2 and TRBJ2-2; weak D call: TRBD2 (7 bases). Germline-derived CDR1 and CDR2 are SGHAT and FQNNGV. This CDR3 is built from 17 residues. With 4 bases removed from V and 4 bases from J, the gap between germline ends came to 19 bases. The CDR3 coding sequence is TGTGCCAGCAGCTCCCTAGGGGGTAGCGGGCTCACCGGGGAGCTGTTTTTT. Translated, it gives CASSSLGGSGLTGELFF. The variable domain in full, completed from reference TRBV11-2 and TRBJ2-2, reads EAGVAQSPRYKIIEKRQSVAFWCNPISGHATLYWYQQILGQGPKLLIQFQNNGVVDDSQLPKDRFSAERLKGVDSTLKIQPAKLEDSAVYLCASSSLGGSGLTGELFFGEGSRLTVL.

The rearrangement links TRBV2 to TRBJ1-4; D call uncertain. Between the trimmed V and J ends, which lost 7 bases and 10 bases, there was a span of 13 bases. Germline loops: CDR1 SNHLY, CDR2 FYNNEI. The CDR3 contains 12 residues. CDR3 in DNA: TGTGCCAGCATGACTACCGATGCAAAACTGTTTTTT. Encoded protein: CASMTTDAKLFF. The full variable domain, in which reference TRBV2 and TRBJ1-4 provide the parts outside the CDR3, is EPEVTQTPSHQVTQMGQEVILRCVPISNHLYFYWYRQILGQKVEFLVSFYNNEISEKSEIFDDQFSVERPDGSNFTLKIRSTKLEDSAMYFCASMTTDAKLFFGSGTQLSVL.

This clonotype was seen repeatedly, ten times or more. The rearrangement joins TRBV9 to TRBJ2-3; no clear D gene. This CDR3 is built from 14 residues. V dropped 0 bases and J dropped 6 bases, with 11 bases sitting between them. Germline CDR1 is SGDLS and CDR2 is YYNGEE. The CDR3 protein is CASSVDFLSDTQYF. DNA of the CDR3: TGTGCCAGCAGCGTAGATTTCCTGTCTGATACGCAGTATTTT.

The chain combines TRBV2 with TRBJ1-5; no reliable D call. V was clipped by 6 bases and J by 3 bases, with 6 bases between them. Per germline, CDR1 SNHLY and CDR2 FYNNEI. There are 12 residues in the CDR3. In DNA, the CDR3 is TGTGCCAGCAGACGGGTCAATCAGCCCCAGCATTTT. This encodes CASRRVNQPQHF. The full variable domain, completed using reference TRBV2 and TRBJ1-5, is EPEVTQTPSHQVTQMGQEVILRCVPISNHLYFYWYRQILGQKVEFLVSFYNNEISEKSEIFDDQFSVERPDGSNFTLKIRSTKLEDSAMYFCASRRVNQPQHFGDGTRLSIL.

The chain has TRBV7-8 and TRBJ1-2; D gene unclear. This CDR3 has 12 amino acids. Germline V gene data show CDR1 as SGHVS and CDR2 as FQNEAQ. Trimming cost V 2 bases and J 8 bases, with 9 bases left between them. In DNA form, the CDR3 reads TGTGCCAGCAGCTTATCCGGGAAAGGCTACACCTTC. As protein: CASSLSGKGYTF.

The rearrangement uses TRBV19 and TRBJ2-7; D is unresolved. This CDR3 is 14 amino acids long. Per germline, CDR1 LNHDA and CDR2 SQIVND (reference sequence). V lost 3 bases to trimming and J lost 3 bases, with 12 bases between them. The DNA for the CDR3 is TGTGCCAGTAGTATCTCAGGCGAGAGCTACGAGCAGTACTTC. It encodes CASSISGESYEQYF.